Listed below are T cell receptor beta chains from one sample, sequenced in a study of blood T cell repertoires in COVID-19. Clones were read by immunoSEQ multiplex PCR, and TCRdb kept only the in-frame ones, dropping some. Here the sample spans a few hundred thousand clones, around 83% being singletons. The specimen was PBMCs or T cells enriched from blood (not recorded which). Receptors originate from a woman in her forties or fifties who had recovered from COVID-19. The CDR3 runs from the conserved cysteine through the conserved F or W. Each record gives: J gene, CDR3 length, V gene, clone size, D gene, CDR3 DNA, CDR3 protein. The D gene is left open where the match is weak. Not all rows give a size; the values are once, few, many and, for expanded clones, a class.

TRBJ2-3 14 TRBV9 once NA TGTGCCAGCAGCGTAGTAGGGGCCGGAGATACGCAGTATTTT CASSVVGAGDTQYF
TRBJ2-1 15 TRBV3-1/TRBV3-2 NA NA TGTGCCAGCAGCCGCGACAGGAGCTCCTACAATGAGCAGTTCTTC CASSRDRSSYNEQFF
TRBJ2-7 15 TRBV7-2 NA TRBD2 TGTGCCAGCAGCTTAGGTAGCGGGGGGGCCCGGGAGCAGTACTTC CASSLGSGGAREQYF
TRBJ1-1 16 TRBV19 NA NA TGTGCCAGTAGTATAGTTCGCGGTAGGAGTAACACTGAAGCTTTCTTT CASSIVRGRSNTEAFF
TRBJ2-1 15 TRBV7-9 NA TRBD2 TGTGCCAGCAGCTTCCCGACTAGCGGTAACAATGAGCAGTTCTTC CASSFPTSGNNEQFF
TRBJ2-7 12 TRBV29-1 NA NA TGCAGCGTAAGGGGGGACAGAGACGAGCAGTACTTC CSVRGDRDEQYF
TRBJ2-1 11 TRBV6-5 NA NA TGTGCCAGCAGTTACCTCCTTGAGCAGTTCTTC CASSYLLEQFF
TRBJ1-6 15 TRBV4-3 NA NA TGCGCCAGCAGCCAAGACAGGGGACGAATTTCACCCCTCCACTTT CASSQDRGRISPLHF
TRBJ2-1 14 TRBV6-5 NA NA TGTGCCAGCCGCGGAGGAGTTAGCTACAATGAGCAGTTCTTC CASRGGVSYNEQFF
TRBJ2-4 15 TRBV6-6 NA NA TGTGCCAGCAGTGAGACAGCGACCGGTCGAAACATTCAGTACTTC CASSETATGRNIQYF
TRBJ1-1 13 TRBV2 NA TRBD1 TGTGCCAGCAACATACAGGGGGACACTGAAGCTTTCTTT CASNIQGDTEAFF
TRBJ2-3 15 TRBV6-1 NA NA TGTGCCAGCAGTGAAGCTCTCGGGAGTACAGATACGCAGTATTTT CASSEALGSTDTQYF
TRBJ2-7 13 TRBV5-1 NA NA TGCGCCAGCAGCTTGGCCGGAGTCTTCGAGCAGTACTTC CASSLAGVFEQYF
TRBJ1-1 14 TRBV7-2 NA NA TGTGCCAGCAGCTCCGGGTTTCTTGGCACTGAAGCTTTCTTT CASSSGFLGTEAFF
TRBJ2-2 17 TRBV6-2/TRBV6-3 NA TRBD2 TGTGCCAGCAGCGGACTAGCGGGGGGGCCGTCCACCGGGGAGCTGTTTTTT CASSGLAGGPSTGELFF
TRBJ2-7 13 TRBV11-3 NA TRBD1 TGTGCCAGCAGTCAGGGACAGGCCTACGAGCAGTACTTC CASSQGQAYEQYF
TRBJ2-3 18 TRBV6-1 NA TRBD2 TGTGCCAGCAGTGAAGGGTACGGACTAGCCCAAAACACAGATACGCAGTATTTT CASSEGYGLAQNTDTQYF
TRBJ1-1 15 TRBV19 NA NA TGTGCCAGCCCCCCCCAGGGGCTAATGAACACTGAAGCTTTCTTT CASPPQGLMNTEAFF
TRBJ2-1 16 TRBV20-1 NA TRBD2 TGCAGTGCTAGTAAGAGGGCGGGAGTAACCTACAATGAGCAGTTCTTC CSASKRAGVTYNEQFF
TRBJ1-2 14 TRBV5-4 NA TRBD1 TGTGCCAGCAGCCGACAGGGGGACAGGGATGGCTACACCTTC CASSRQGDRDGYTF
TRBJ1-6 14 TRBV6-5 NA TRBD1 TGTGCCAGTGGGGGGACAGGCAATAATTCACCCCTCCACTTT CASGGTGNNSPLHF
TRBJ1-2 15 TRBV7-9 NA TRBD1 TGTGCCAGCAGCTACCGGACAGGGGGCTTCTATGGCTACACCTTC CASSYRTGGFYGYTF
TRBJ2-6 16 TRBV5-6 once TRBD1 TGTGCCAGCAGCTTGCCAGGGGGCGGTGGGGCCAACGTCCTGACTTTC CASSLPGGGGANVLTF
TRBJ1-6 15 TRBV4-3 NA NA TGCGCCAGCAGCCAAGATAGCCGAGGTAATTCACCCCTCCACTTT CASSQDSRGNSPLHF
TRBJ2-6 17 TRBV11-3 NA NA TGTGCCAGCAGCTTAGGGCAGGGGAACACTGGGGCCAACGTCCTGACTTTC CASSLGQGNTGANVLTF
TRBJ2-5 14 TRBV5-4 NA TRBD1 TGTGCCAGCAGCCACGGACAGGACCAAGAGACCCAGTACTTC CASSHGQDQETQYF
TRBJ2-5 15 TRBV6-5 few TRBD2 TGTGCCAGCAGTTACTCGATGGGGGAGGGGCAGACCCAGTACTTC CASSYSMGEGQTQYF
TRBJ1-2 13 TRBV5-4 few NA TGTGCCAGCAGCTTGGCCGGGAGAGATGGCTACACCTTC CASSLAGRDGYTF
TRBJ2-1 16 TRBV27 NA TRBD1 TGTGCCAGCAGTCCCGGGGACAGGCCATCCTACAATGAGCAGTTCTTC CASSPGDRPSYNEQFF
TRBJ1-4 15 TRBV4-3 few TRBD1 TGCGCCAGCAGCCAAGCCGGGACAGCTAATGAAAAACTGTTTTTT CASSQAGTANEKLFF
TRBJ1-6 16 TRBV11-2 NA NA TGTGCCAGCAGCCCTCGGGGGGGGTTCTATAATTCACCCCTCCACTTT CASSPRGGFYNSPLHF
TRBJ1-2 13 TRBV6-5 NA NA TGTGCCAGCAGTTACTGGGTCGAGGGAGGCTACACCTTC CASSYWVEGGYTF
TRBJ2-1 13 TRBV6-5 NA NA TGTGCCAGCAGTTCGCCGGGACAACTGGGGGAGTTCTTC CASSSPGQLGEFF
TRBJ1-3 12 TRBV2 NA NA TGTGCCAGCATTTTCGCTGGAAACACCATATATTTT CASIFAGNTIYF
TRBJ1-2 14 TRBV5-1 NA NA TGCGCCAGCAGCTCCGATTCTTGGGGGCAAGGCTACACCTTC CASSSDSWGQGYTF
TRBJ2-2 13 TRBV6-5 NA NA TGTGCCAGCAGTCAGGGGTTGACCGGGGAGCTGTTTTTT CASSQGLTGELFF
TRBJ2-5 16 TRBV4-1 NA TRBD2 TGCGCCAGCAGCCAAGGGGTAGCGGGGGTCCAAGAGACCCAGTACTTC CASSQGVAGVQETQYF
TRBJ2-7 15 TRBV7-2 NA TRBD2 TGTGCCAGCAGCTTAGGTCTGGGAGGGCCCTTCGAGCAGTACTTC CASSLGLGGPFEQYF
TRBJ2-3 12 TRBV11-3 NA NA TGTGCCAGCAGCCGTGGCGGAGATACGCAGTATTTT CASSRGGDTQYF
TRBJ2-7 14 TRBV30 NA TRBD2 TGTGCCTGGAGTTGGGGGGGTTCCTCCTACGAGCAGTACTTC CAWSWGGSSYEQYF
TRBJ2-7 13 TRBV2 NA NA TGTGCCAGCAAGGACTATCTATCCTACGAGCAGTACTTC CASKDYLSYEQYF